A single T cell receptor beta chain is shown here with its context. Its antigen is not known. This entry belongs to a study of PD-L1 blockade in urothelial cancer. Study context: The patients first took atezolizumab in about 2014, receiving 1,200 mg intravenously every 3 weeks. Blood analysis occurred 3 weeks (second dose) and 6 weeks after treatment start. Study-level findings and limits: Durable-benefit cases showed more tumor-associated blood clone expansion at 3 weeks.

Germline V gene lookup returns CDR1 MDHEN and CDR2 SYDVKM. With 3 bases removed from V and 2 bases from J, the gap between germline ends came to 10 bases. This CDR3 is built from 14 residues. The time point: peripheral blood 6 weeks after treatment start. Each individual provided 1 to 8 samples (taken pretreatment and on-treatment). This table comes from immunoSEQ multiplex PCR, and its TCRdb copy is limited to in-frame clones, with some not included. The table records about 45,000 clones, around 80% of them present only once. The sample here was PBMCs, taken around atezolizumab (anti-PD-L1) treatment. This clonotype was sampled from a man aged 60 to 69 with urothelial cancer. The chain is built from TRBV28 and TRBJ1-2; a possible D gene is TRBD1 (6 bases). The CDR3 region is CASSFGGGNYGYTF. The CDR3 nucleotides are TGTGCCAGCAGTTTTGGGGGCGGAAACTATGGCTACACCTTC.